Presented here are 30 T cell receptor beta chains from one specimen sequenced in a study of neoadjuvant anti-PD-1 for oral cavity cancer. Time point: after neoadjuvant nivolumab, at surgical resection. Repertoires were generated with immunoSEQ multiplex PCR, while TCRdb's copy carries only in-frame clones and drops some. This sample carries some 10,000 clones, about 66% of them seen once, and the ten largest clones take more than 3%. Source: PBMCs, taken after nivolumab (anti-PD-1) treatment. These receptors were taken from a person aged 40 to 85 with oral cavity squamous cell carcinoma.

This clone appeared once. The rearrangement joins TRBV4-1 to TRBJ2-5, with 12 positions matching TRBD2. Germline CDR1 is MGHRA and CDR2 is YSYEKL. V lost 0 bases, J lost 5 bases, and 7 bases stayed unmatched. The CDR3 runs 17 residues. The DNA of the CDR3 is TGCGCCAGCAGCCAAGATCCCGGACTAGCGGGAACGGAGACCCAGTACTTC. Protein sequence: CASSQDPGLAGTETQYF.

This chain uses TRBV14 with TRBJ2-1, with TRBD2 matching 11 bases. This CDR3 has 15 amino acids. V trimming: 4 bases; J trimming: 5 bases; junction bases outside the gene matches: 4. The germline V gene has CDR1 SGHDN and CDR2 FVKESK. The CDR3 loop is CASSLAGGTNNEQFF. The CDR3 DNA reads TGTGCCAGCAGCCTAGCGGGAGGGACGAACAATGAGCAGTTCTTC.

The CDR3 reads CASSLRQGSRNEQFF. CDR3 in DNA: TGTGCCAGCTCGCTCAGACAGGGGTCCCGCAATGAGCAGTTCTTC. The chain joins TRBV18 to TRBJ2-1; 8 positions match TRBD1. Germline loops: CDR1 KGHSH, CDR2 LQKENI. Trimming cost V 6 bases and J 6 bases; bases outside gene matches: 10. CDR3 length: 15 residues. Full variable domain (missing parts from reference TRBV18 and TRBJ2-1): NAGVMQNPRHLVRRRGQEARLRCSPMKGHSHVYWYRQLPEEGLKFMVYLQKENIIDESGMPKERFSAEFPKEGPSILRIQQVVRGDSAAYFCASSLRQGSRNEQFFGPGTRLTVL.

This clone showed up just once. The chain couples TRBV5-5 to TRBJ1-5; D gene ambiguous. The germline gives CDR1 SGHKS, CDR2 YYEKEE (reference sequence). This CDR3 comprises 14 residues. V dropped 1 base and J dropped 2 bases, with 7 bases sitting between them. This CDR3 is CASSLPGGNQPQHF. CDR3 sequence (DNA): TGTGCCAGCAGCTTGCCCGGGGGCAATCAGCCCCAGCATTTT.

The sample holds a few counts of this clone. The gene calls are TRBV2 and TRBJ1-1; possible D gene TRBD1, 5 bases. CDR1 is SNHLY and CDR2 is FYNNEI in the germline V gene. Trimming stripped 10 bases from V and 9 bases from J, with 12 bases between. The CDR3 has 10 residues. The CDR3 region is CATGTVQAFF. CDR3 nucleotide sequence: TGTGCCACGGGGACGGTTCAAGCTTTCTTT.

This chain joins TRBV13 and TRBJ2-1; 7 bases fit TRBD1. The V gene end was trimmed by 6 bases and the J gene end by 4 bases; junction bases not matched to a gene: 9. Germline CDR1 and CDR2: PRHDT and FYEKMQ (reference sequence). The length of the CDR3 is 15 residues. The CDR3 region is CASSSFRDSYNEQFF. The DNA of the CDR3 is TGTGCCAGCAGTTCTTTCCGGGACAGTTACAATGAGCAGTTCTTC. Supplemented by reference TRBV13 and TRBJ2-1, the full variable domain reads AAGVIQSPRHLIKEKRETATLKCYPIPRHDTVYWYQQGPGQDPQFLISFYEKMQSDKGSIPDRFSAQQFSDYHSELNMSSLELGDSALYFCASSSFRDSYNEQFFGPGTRLTVL.

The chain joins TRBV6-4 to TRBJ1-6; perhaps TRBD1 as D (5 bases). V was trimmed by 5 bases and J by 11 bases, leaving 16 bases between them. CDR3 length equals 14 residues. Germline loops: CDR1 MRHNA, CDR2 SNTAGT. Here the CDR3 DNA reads TGTGCCAGCAGTACGAGTCCTGGGGGTACACCCCTCCACTTT. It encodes CASSTSPGGTPLHF.

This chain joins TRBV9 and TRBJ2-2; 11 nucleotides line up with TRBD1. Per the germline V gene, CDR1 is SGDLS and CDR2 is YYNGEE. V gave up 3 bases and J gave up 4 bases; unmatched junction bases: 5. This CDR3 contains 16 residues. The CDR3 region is CASSAPGTGGTGELFF. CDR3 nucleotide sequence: TGTGCCAGCAGCGCCCCAGGGACAGGGGGCACCGGGGAGCTGTTTTTT.

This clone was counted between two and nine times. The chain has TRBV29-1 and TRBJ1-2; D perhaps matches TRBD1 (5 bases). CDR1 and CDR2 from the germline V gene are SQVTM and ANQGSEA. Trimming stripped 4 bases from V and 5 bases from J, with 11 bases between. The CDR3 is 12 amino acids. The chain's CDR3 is CSVGLGEYGYTF. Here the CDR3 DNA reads TGCAGCGTTGGTCTAGGGGAGTATGGCTACACCTTC.

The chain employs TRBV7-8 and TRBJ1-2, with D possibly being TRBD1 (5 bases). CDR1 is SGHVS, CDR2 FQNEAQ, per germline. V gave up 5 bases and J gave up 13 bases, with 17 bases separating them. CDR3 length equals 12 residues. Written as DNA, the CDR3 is TGTGCCAGCAGCCTCCGTATGGGGCCGTGCACCTTC. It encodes CASSLRMGPCTF.

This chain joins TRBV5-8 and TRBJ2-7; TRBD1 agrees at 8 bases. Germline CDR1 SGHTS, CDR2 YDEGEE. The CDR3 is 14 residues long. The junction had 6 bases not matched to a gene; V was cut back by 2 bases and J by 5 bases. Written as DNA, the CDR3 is TGTGCCAGCAGCTTAGGACAGGGAAGAAACGAGCAGTACTTC. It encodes CASSLGQGRNEQYF.

The CDR3 region has the DNA TGTGCCAGCAGCTTGGAAGGACTGGATACCTACGAGCAGTACTTC. This gives the protein CASSLEGLDTYEQYF. The chain combines TRBV5-4 with TRBJ2-7, with a weak D call TRBD2 (5 bases). Germline loops: CDR1 SGHNT, CDR2 YYREEE (reference sequence). Trimming took 0 bases from V and 2 from J, leaving 12 bases between them. The CDR3 has 15 residues.

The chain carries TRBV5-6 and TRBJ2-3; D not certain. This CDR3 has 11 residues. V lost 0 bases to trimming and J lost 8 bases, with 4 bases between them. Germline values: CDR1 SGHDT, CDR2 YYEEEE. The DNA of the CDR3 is TGTGCCAGCAGCTTGGGTGGTACGCAGTATTTT. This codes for CASSLGGTQYF.

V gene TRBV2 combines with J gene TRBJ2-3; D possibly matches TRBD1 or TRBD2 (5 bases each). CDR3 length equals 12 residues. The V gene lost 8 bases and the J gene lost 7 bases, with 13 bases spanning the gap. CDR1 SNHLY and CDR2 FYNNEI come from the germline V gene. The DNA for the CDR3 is TGTGCCAGCCGGGACCGAACGTATACGCAGTATTTT. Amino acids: CASRDRTYTQYF.

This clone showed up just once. The CDR3 nucleotides read TGTGCTAGTGTTGGGGGAGGCCAGCCCGGAAATCAGCCCCAGCATTTT. It codes for CASVGGGQPGNQPQHF. The J gene is TRBJ1-5, the V gene TRBV12-5; a possible D gene is TRBD1 (5 bases). Germline values: CDR1 LGHNT, CDR2 FRNRAP. Trimming shortened V by 7 bases and J by 4 bases, and 20 bases separated the two germline ends. CDR3 length: 16 amino acids.

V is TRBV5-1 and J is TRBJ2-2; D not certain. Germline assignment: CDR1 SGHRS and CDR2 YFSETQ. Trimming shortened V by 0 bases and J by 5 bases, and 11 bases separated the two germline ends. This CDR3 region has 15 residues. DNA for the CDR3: TGCGCCAGCAGCTTGGAAGCAGATGGTACCGGGGAGCTGTTTTTT. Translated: CASSLEADGTGELFF.

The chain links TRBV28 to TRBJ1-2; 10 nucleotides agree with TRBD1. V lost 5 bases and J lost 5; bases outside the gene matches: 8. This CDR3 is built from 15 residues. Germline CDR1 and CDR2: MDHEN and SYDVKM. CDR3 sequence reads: CASSPPTGGSYGYTF. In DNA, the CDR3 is TGTGCCAGCAGTCCCCCGACAGGGGGCTCGTATGGCTACACCTTC.

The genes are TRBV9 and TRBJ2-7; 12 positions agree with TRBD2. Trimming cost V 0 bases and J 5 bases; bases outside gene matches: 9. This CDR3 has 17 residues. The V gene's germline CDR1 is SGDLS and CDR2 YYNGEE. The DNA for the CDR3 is TGTGCCAGCAGCGTAGGGACTAGCGGGGCCGCGCGCGACGAGCAGTACTTC. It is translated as CASSVGTSGAARDEQYF.

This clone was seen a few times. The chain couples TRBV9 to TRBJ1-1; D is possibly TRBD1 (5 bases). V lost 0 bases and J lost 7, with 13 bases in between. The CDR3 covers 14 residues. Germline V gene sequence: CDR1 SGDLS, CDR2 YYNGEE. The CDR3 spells CASSVADGGDEAFF. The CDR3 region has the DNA TGTGCCAGCAGCGTAGCGGACGGGGGAGATGAAGCTTTCTTT.

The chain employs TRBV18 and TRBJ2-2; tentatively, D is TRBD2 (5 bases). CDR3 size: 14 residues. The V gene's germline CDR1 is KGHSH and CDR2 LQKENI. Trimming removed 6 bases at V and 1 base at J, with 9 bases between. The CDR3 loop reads CASSRGENTGELFF. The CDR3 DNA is TGTGCCAGCTCCCGGGGTGAGAACACCGGGGAGCTGTTTTTT.

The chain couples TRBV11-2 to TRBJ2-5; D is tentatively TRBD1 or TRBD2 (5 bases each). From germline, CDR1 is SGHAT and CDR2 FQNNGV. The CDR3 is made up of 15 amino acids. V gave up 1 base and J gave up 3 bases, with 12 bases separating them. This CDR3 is CASSLGVVGEETQYF. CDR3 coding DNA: TGTGCCAGCAGCTTAGGAGTTGTGGGGGAAGAGACCCAGTACTTC.

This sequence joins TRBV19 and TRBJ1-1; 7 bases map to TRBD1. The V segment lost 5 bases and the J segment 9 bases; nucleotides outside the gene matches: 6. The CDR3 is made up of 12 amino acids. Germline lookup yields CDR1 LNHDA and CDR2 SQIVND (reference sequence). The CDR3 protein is CASSVLQGQAFF. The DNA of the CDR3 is TGTGCCAGTAGTGTCTTACAGGGGCAAGCTTTCTTT.

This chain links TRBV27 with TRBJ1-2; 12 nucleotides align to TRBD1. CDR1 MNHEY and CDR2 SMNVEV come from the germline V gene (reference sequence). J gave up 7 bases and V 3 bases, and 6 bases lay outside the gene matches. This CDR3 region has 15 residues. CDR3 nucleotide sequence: TGTGCCAGCAGTTTCGGGACAGGGGGCGCGGGTGGCTACACCTTC. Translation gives CASSFGTGGAGGYTF.

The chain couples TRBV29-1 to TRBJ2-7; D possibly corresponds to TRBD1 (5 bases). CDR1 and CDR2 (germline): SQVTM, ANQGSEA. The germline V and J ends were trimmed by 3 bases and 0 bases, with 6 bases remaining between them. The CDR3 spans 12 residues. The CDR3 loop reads CSVEDNSYEQYF. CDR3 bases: TGCAGCGTTGAGGACAACTCCTACGAGCAGTACTTC.

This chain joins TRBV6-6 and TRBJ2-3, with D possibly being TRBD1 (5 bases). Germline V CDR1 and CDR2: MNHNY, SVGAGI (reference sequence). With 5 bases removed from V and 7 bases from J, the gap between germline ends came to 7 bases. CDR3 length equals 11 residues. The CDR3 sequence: CASSRTHTQYF. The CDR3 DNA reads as TGTGCCAGCAGTCGGACACATACGCAGTATTTT.

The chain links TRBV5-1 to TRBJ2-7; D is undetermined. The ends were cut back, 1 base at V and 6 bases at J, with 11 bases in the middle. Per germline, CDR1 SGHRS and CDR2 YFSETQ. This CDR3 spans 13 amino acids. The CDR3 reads CASSLSSGIEQYF. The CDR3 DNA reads TGCGCCAGCAGCTTGAGTTCGGGTATCGAGCAGTACTTC.

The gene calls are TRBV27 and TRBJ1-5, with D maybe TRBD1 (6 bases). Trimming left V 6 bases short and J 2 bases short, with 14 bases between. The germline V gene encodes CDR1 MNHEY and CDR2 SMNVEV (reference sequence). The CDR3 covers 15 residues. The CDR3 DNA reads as TGTGCCAGCAGCGAACAGGGCCTTGGCAATCAGCCCCAGCATTTT. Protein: CASSEQGLGNQPQHF.

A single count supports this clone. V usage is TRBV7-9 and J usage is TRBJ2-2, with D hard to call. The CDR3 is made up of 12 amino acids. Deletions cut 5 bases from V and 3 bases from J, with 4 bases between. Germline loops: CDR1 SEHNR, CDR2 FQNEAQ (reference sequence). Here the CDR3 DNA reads TGTGCCAGCAGCCTAGACACCGGGGAGCTGTTTTTT. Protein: CASSLDTGELFF.

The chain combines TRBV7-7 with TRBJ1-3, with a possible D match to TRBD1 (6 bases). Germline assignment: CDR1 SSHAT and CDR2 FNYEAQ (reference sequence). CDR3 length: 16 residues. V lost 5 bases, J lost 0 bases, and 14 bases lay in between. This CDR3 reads CASSPGTSLSGNTIYF. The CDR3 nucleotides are TGTGCCAGCAGCCCGGGGACATCTCTCTCTGGAAACACCATATATTTT.

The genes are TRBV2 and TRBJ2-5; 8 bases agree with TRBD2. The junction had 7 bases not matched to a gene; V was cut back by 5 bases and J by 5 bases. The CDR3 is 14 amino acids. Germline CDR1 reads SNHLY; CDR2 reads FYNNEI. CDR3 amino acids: CASSLGGGLETQYF. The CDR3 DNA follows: TGTGCCAGCAGTCTCGGGGGGGGCCTCGAGACCCAGTACTTC. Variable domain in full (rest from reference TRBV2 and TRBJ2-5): EPEVTQTPSHQVTQMGQEVILRCVPISNHLYFYWYRQILGQKVEFLVSFYNNEISEKSEIFDDQFSVERPDGSNFTLKIRSTKLEDSAMYFCASSLGGGLETQYFGPGTRLLVL.